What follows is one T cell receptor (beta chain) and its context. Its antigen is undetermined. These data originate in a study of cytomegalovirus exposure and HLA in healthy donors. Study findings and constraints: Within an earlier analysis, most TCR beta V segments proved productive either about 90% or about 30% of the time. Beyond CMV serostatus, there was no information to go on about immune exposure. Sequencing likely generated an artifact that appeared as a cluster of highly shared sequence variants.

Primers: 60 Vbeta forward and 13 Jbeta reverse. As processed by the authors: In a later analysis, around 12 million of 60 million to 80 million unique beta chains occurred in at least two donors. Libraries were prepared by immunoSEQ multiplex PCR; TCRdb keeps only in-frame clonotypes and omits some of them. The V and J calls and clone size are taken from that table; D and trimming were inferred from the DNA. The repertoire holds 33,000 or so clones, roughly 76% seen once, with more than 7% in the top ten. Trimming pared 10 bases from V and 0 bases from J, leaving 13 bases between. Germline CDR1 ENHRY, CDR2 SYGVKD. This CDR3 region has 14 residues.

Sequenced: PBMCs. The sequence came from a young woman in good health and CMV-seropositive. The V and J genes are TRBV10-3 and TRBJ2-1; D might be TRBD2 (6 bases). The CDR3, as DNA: TGTGCCACCCAGCGGGCGAGCTCCTACAATGAGCAGTTCTTC. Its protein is CATQRASSYNEQFF.